These 14 T cell receptor beta chains share one sample of origin, sequenced in a study of cytomegalovirus exposure and HLA in healthy donors. The PCR ran on 60 Vbeta and 13 Jbeta primers. The method was immunoSEQ multiplex PCR; TCRdb's version includes in-frame clones alone and lacks a portion of them. The sample records 95,000 to 150,000 clones, around four fifths being singletons. Sequences were obtained from PBMCs. The receptors were sampled from a man aged 18-30 years in good health and CMV-seropositive.

The chain uses TRBV18 and TRBJ1-3; D perhaps matches TRBD1 (6 bases). Trimming took off 3 bases at V and 4 bases at J, with 16 bases between the two ends. Germline loops: CDR1 KGHSH, CDR2 LQKENI. This CDR3 comprises 16 residues. CDR3: CASSPPTGSGGNTIYF. The CDR3 bases are TGTGCCAGCTCACCCCCTACAGGGTCCGGCGGAAACACCATATATTTT. The whole variable domain, filled in from reference TRBV18 and TRBJ1-3, reads NAGVMQNPRHLVRRRGQEARLRCSPMKGHSHVYWYRQLPEEGLKFMVYLQKENIIDESGMPKERFSAEFPKEGPSILRIQQVVRGDSAAYFCASSPPTGSGGNTIYFGEGSWLTVV.

The rearrangement uses TRBV27 and TRBJ2-5; TRBD1 matches 7 bases. The J call may be incorrect, as the DNA end agrees better with TRBJ2-7. Germline lookup yields CDR1 MNHEY and CDR2 SMNVEV (reference sequence). This CDR3 is built from 14 residues. The CDR3 sequence is CASAAPGQIYEQYF. In DNA form, the CDR3 reads TGTGCCAGCGCTGCCCCGGGACAGATCTACGAGCAGTACTTC.

Note on this clone: Distinct nucleotide sequences in the sample also encode this CDR3. The V call is TRBV6-5, the J call TRBJ1-2; 9 bases match TRBD1. Germline trimming cut 5 bases from V and 6 bases from J; bases unmatched to any gene: 1. CDR3 size: 12 residues. CDR1 and CDR2 (germline): MNHEY, SVGAGI. The CDR3 DNA follows: TGTGCCAGCAGTACAGGGGGCGATGGCTACACCTTC. Protein product: CASSTGGDGYTF.

This chain links TRBV27 with TRBJ1-5, with 7 bases that match TRBD1. Germline V gives CDR1 MNHEY, CDR2 SMNVEV (reference sequence). The CDR3 loop spans 16 amino acids. The junction had 8 bases not matched to a gene; V was cut back by 6 bases and J by 0 bases. CDR3 in amino acids: CASREGAYSSNQPQHF. CDR3 sequence (DNA): TGTGCCAGCAGAGAGGGGGCCTATTCTAGCAATCAGCCCCAGCATTTT.

The V gene is TRBV9, the J gene TRBJ1-2; unclear D gene. The CDR3 is made up of 15 amino acids. Germline V gene sequence: CDR1 SGDLS, CDR2 YYNGEE. Trimming stripped 2 bases from V and 2 bases from J, with 13 bases between. The CDR3 bases are TGTGCCAGCAGCGTGAGCCCCGGTACCAACTATGGCTACACCTTC. Translated, it gives CASSVSPGTNYGYTF.

A single count supports this clone. This rearrangement joins TRBV19 to TRBJ1-5; TRBD1 is a possible D gene (6 bases). In germline, CDR1 is LNHDA, CDR2 SQIVND (reference sequence). V lost 3 bases and J lost 0, with 12 bases in between. This CDR3 region has 16 residues. The CDR3 DNA follows: TGTGCCAGTAGTATGGGGTCCAGGGGTAGCAATCAGCCCCAGCATTTT. This gives the protein CASSMGSRGSNQPQHF.

V usage is TRBV15 and J usage is TRBJ1-6; D is ambiguous. The V gene's germline CDR1 is LNHNV and CDR2 YYDKDF (reference sequence). CDR3 length: 14 residues. Trimming cost V 0 bases and J 9 bases, with 9 bases left between them. This CDR3 reads CATSRDSGLSPLHF. The CDR3 bases are TGTGCCACCAGCAGAGATAGCGGACTTTCACCCCTCCACTTT.

This chain links TRBV5-1 with TRBJ1-1, with unresolved D. Trimming left V 7 bases short and J 0 bases short, with 7 bases between. The CDR3 runs 12 residues. CDR1 is SGHRS and CDR2 is YFSETQ in the germline V gene. CDR3 coding DNA: TGCGCCAGCCCTAAGATGAACACTGAAGCTTTCTTT. This sequence encodes CASPKMNTEAFF.

The CDR3 bases are TGCAGCGTTGGGGGCGGGGGGGCCGGAGAGACCCAGTACTTC. Translation gives CSVGGGGAGETQYF. The gene calls are TRBV29-1 and TRBJ2-5; TRBD2 matches 9 bases. Germline lookup yields CDR1 SQVTM and CDR2 ANQGSEA. The CDR3 is 14 residues long. Losses at the gene ends were 4 bases for V and 4 bases for J; bases not matched to a gene: 7.

This clone was counted ten times or more. CDR3 region: CASSDKTTDTQYF. DNA of the CDR3: TGTGCCAGCAGTGACAAGACTACAGATACGCAGTATTTT. The genes are TRBV6-4 and TRBJ2-3; D uncertain. CDR1 MRHNA and CDR2 SNTAGT come from the germline V gene. With 2 bases removed from V and 3 bases from J, the gap between germline ends came to 6 bases. CDR3 length: 13 residues.

The chain joins TRBV11-2 to TRBJ2-3; a weak D match, TRBD1 (5 bases). V gave up 3 bases and J gave up 1 base, with 11 bases separating them. The germline CDR1 and CDR2 sequences are SGHAT and FQNNGV. The CDR3 runs 15 residues. The CDR3 DNA reads as TGTGCCAGCAGCTTGGGGCCCGAGGGCACAGATACGCAGTATTTT. Its translation is CASSLGPEGTDTQYF.

The CDR3 DNA sequence: TGTGCCAGCAGTCACAGACAGGGGAACACCGGGGAGCTGTTTTTT. It translates to CASSHRQGNTGELFF. This rearrangement joins TRBV6-5 to TRBJ2-2, with 7 bases matching TRBD1. Unmatched junction bases numbered 4, after V lost 5 bases and J lost 1 base. Germline values: CDR1 MNHEY, CDR2 SVGAGI. This CDR3 is 15 amino acids long.

The chain uses TRBV9 and TRBJ2-7; tentative D call: TRBD1 (6 bases). Germline-derived CDR1 and CDR2 are SGDLS and YYNGEE. V was pared by 4 bases and J by 4 bases, with 15 bases between. The CDR3 has 14 amino acids. CDR3 nucleotide sequence: TGTGCCAGCAGCCCACCAGGGGCCCCTTACGAGCAGTACTTC. It translates to CASSPPGAPYEQYF.

CDR3 protein: CASSLFAGTGVSGANVLTF. The DNA of the CDR3 is TGTGCCAGCAGCTTGTTTGCCGGGACAGGCGTCTCTGGGGCCAACGTCCTGACTTTC. This chain uses TRBV7-3 with TRBJ2-6; 8 bases align to TRBD1. From germline, CDR1 is SGHTA and CDR2 FQGTGA. Trimming took 3 bases from V and 0 from J; bases not matched to a gene: 10. This CDR3 contains 19 residues.